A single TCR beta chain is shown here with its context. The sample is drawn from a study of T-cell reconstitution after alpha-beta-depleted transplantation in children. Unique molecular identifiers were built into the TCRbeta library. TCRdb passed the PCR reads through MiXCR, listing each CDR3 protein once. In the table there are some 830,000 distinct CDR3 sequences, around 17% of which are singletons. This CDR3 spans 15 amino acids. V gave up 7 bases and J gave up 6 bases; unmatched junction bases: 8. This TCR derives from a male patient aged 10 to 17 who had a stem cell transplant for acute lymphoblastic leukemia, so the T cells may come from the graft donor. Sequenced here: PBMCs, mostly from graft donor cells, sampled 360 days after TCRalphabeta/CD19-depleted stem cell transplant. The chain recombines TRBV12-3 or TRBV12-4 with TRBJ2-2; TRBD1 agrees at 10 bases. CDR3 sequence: CASTKTGGVSGELFF. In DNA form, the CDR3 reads TGTGCCAGCACCAAGACAGGGGGCGTCTCCGGGGAGCTGTTTTTT.